What follows are 10 T cell receptor beta chains derived from one specimen sequenced in a study of lymphopenia after photon versus proton radiotherapy. Using immunoSEQ multiplex PCR, the repertoire was profiled, and TCRdb retains in-frame clones only, with some absent. The table records about 28,000 clones, roughly four fifths of them present only once. The sample here was peripheral blood, taken from a patient treated with photon-based radiotherapy. The source is a man between 50 and 59 years old with gastric cancer.

V gene TRBV27 combines with J gene TRBJ1-6; 10 nucleotides align to TRBD1. In germline, CDR1 is MNHEY, CDR2 SMNVEV (reference sequence). Germline trimming cut 3 bases from V and 1 base from J; bases unmatched to any gene: 6. The CDR3 has 18 amino acids. Here the CDR3 DNA reads TGTGCCAGCAGTTTCGGGGGACAGGGGAGGTCCTATAATTCACCCCTCCACTTT. Translating it yields CASSFGGQGRSYNSPLHF.

CDR3 coding DNA: TGTGCCAGCAGCCCGACAGCCACTGAAGCTTTCTTT. Translating gives CASSPTATEAFF. The rearrangement links TRBV9 to TRBJ1-1; weak D call: TRBD1 (5 bases). V shed 4 bases and J shed 4 bases, with 8 bases lying between them. The germline V gene encodes CDR1 SGDLS and CDR2 YYNGEE. The length of the CDR3 is 12 residues.

This chain links TRBV19 with TRBJ1-6, with no clear D. V shed 5 bases and J shed 11 bases, with 16 bases lying between them. This CDR3 has 14 amino acids. CDR1 is LNHDA and CDR2 is SQIVND in the germline V gene (reference sequence). This CDR3 is CASSPRALRAPLHF. The CDR3 region has the DNA TGTGCCAGTAGTCCGCGGGCCCTGAGAGCACCCCTCCACTTT.

The gene calls are TRBV18 and TRBJ1-5; 8 bases match TRBD1. J lost 3 bases, V lost 3 bases, and 7 bases had no gene match. The CDR3 is 16 residues long. The germline V gene encodes CDR1 KGHSH and CDR2 LQKENI. The DNA of the CDR3 is TGTGCCAGCTCACCGGGGCAGGGGGCCATCAATCAGCCCCAGCATTTT. This sequence encodes CASSPGQGAINQPQHF.

The chain carries TRBV15 and TRBJ1-4; TRBD1 aligns across 11 bases. The CDR3 is 16 amino acids. Unmatched junction bases numbered 9, after V lost 4 bases and J lost 8 bases. Per the germline V gene, CDR1 is LNHNV and CDR2 is YYDKDF (reference sequence). Here the CDR3 reads CATSTQSGTGGEKLFF. The DNA of the CDR3 is TGTGCCACCAGCACCCAATCCGGGACAGGGGGAGAAAAACTGTTTTTT.

The chain carries TRBV11-2 and TRBJ2-5; either TRBD1 or TRBD2 may supply D (6 bases each). The closer fit of TRBJ2-7 to the DNA end suggests the J call may be wrong. Per the germline V gene, CDR1 is SGHAT and CDR2 is FQNNGV. The CDR3 totals 16 residues. The CDR3 region has the DNA TGTGCCAGCAGCCTCTCGACAAGGGGGGAATCCTACGAGCAGTACTTC. It encodes CASSLSTRGESYEQYF.

The chain uses TRBV11-2 and TRBJ1-6, with D maybe TRBD1 (6 bases). The CDR3 has 15 residues. CDR1 and CDR2 from the germline V gene are SGHAT and FQNNGV. Trimming left V 1 base short and J 9 bases short, with 13 bases between. Here the CDR3 reads CASSLGTGGTSPLHF. DNA of the CDR3: TGTGCCAGCAGCTTAGGTACTGGGGGCACTTCACCCCTCCACTTT. Filled out from reference TRBV11-2 and TRBJ1-6, the complete variable domain reads EAGVAQSPRYKIIEKRQSVAFWCNPISGHATLYWYQQILGQGPKLLIQFQNNGVVDDSQLPKDRFSAERLKGVDSTLKIQPAKLEDSAVYLCASSLGTGGTSPLHFGNGTRLTVT.

J is TRBJ2-5 and V is TRBV6-1; unclear D gene. The CDR3 is 12 amino acids. CDR1 and CDR2 (germline): MNHNS, SASEGT. Trimming cost V 5 bases and J 5 bases, with 9 bases left between them. CDR3 in amino acids: CASSRAAETQYF. CDR3 DNA: TGTGCCAGCAGTCGGGCAGCGGAGACCCAGTACTTC.

The chain uses TRBV6-1 and TRBJ1-2, with D possibly TRBD1 on 6 matching bases. V dropped 7 bases and J dropped 8 bases, with 17 bases sitting between them. The CDR3 loop spans 13 amino acids. Germline V gene sequence: CDR1 MNHNS, CDR2 SASEGT. This CDR3 is CASTIQGTGGYTF. DNA for the CDR3: TGTGCCAGCACGATACAGGGAACAGGGGGCTACACCTTC.

This clone has just a few counts. This chain connects TRBV6-5 to TRBJ1-6, with TRBD1 as a possible D gene (5 bases). The CDR3 spans 12 residues. Germline V lookup: CDR1 MNHEY, CDR2 SVGAGI. Between the trimmed V and J ends, which lost 0 bases and 13 bases, there was a span of 7 bases. CDR3 DNA sequence: TGTGCCAGCAGTTACTCGGGGGAGCCCCTCCACTTT. The encoded protein is CASSYSGEPLHF.